This is a list of T cell receptor beta chains from one sample in a study of blood T cell repertoires in COVID-19. The repertoire was sequenced with immunoSEQ multiplex PCR; TCRdb's copy has only in-frame clones and lacks some. The table has fewer than 700,000 clones, about 89% seen once. Sequencing was carried out using peripheral blood. The receptors were gathered from a woman in her forties or fifties with COVID-19, enrolled during active disease. Each CDR3 is given with its conserved first and last residue. Fields, in order: clone size, D gene, J gene, V gene, CDR3 DNA, CDR3 protein. A D gene is named only where the DNA matches it firmly. Clone size is given for some rows only: seen once, a few or many times, or a class if the clone is expanded.

>-|TRBD1|TRBJ1-2|TRBV11-2
TGTGCCAGCAGCCATACAGGGGGCAACTATGGCTACACCTTC
CASSHTGGNYGYTF
>-|-|TRBJ1-6|TRBV7-2
TGTGCCAGCAGCTACCTCGGGGTCGTAGGTTCACCCCTCCACTTT
CASSYLGVVGSPLHF
>-|-|TRBJ1-1|TRBV2
TGTGCCAGCAGTGATGGGCAGGGGATCCCTGAAGCTTTCTTT
CASSDGQGIPEAFF
>-|-|TRBJ1-4|TRBV11-2
TGTGCCAGCAGCTTATCAGATAATGAAAAACTGTTTTTT
CASSLSDNEKLFF
>-|TRBD1|TRBJ1-1|TRBV28
TGTGCCAGCAGTTTATACCTACAGGGGACGGGGCGGGCTTTCTTT
CASSLYLQGTGRAFF
>few|TRBD1|TRBJ1-2|TRBV19
TGTGCCAGTAGTACCGGGAGGCGGGACAGGAGGGACTATGGCTACACCTTC
CASSTGRRDRRDYGYTF
>-|-|TRBJ1-4|TRBV5-4
TGTGCCAGCAGCTTGCGGGATGCTAATGAAAAACTGTTTTTT
CASSLRDANEKLFF
>-|TRBD2|TRBJ2-7|TRBV6-6
TGTGCCAGCAGTCACCTCTCTAGCGGGGAGCTGGTCTACGAGCAGTACTTC
CASSHLSSGELVYEQYF
>once|TRBD1|TRBJ1-2|TRBV27
TGTGCCAGCAGGCGAACAGGGGGCGTTAACTATGGCTACACCTTC
CASRRTGGVNYGYTF
>few|-|TRBJ1-1|TRBV6-6
TGTGCCATCCGGGACTGGGTGAACACTGAAGCTTTCTTT
CAIRDWVNTEAFF